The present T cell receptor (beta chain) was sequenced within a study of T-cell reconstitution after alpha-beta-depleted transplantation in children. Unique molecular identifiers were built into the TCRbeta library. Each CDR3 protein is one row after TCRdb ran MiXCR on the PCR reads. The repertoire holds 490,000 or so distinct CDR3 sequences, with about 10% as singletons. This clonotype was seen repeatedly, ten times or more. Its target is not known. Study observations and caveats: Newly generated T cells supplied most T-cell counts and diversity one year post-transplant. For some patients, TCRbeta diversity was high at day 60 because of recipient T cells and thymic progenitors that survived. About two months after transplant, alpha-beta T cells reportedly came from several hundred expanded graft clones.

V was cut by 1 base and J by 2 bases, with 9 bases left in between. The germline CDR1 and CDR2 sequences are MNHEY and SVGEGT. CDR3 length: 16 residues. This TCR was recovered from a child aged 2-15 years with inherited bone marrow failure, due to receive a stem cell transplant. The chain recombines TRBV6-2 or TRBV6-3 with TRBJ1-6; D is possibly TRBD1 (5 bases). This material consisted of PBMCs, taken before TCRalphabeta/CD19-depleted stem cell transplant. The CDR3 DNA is TGTGCCAGCAGTTACTGGGGACGGACCTATAATTCACCCCTCCACTTT. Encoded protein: CASSYWGRTYNSPLHF.